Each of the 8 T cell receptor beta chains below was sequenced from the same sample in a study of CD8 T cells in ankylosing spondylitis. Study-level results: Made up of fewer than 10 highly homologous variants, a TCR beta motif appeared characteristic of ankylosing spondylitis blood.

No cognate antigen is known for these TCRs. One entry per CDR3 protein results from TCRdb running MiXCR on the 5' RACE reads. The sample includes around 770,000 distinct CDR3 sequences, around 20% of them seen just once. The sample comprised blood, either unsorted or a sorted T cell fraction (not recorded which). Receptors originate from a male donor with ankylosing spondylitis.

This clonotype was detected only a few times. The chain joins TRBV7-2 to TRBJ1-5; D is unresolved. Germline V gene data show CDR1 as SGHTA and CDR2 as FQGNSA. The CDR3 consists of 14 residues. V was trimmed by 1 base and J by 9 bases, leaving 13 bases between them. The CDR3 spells CASSLEASDGPQHF. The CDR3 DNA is TGTGCCAGCAGCTTAGAGGCGTCCGACGGGCCCCAGCATTTT.

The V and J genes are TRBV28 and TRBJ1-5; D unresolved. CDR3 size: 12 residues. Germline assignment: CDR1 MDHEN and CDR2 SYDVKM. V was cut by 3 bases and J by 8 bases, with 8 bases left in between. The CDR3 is CASSFPRKPQHF. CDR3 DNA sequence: TGTGCCAGCAGTTTCCCGAGGAAGCCCCAGCATTTT.

CDR3: CASSAPGLAGLGELFF. The CDR3 DNA sequence: TGCGCCAGCAGCGCCCCGGGACTAGCGGGTCTTGGGGAGCTGTTTTTT. The rearrangement joins TRBV5-1 to TRBJ2-2, with 12 bases lining up with TRBD2. This CDR3 region has 16 residues. In germline, CDR1 is SGHRS, CDR2 YFSETQ. With V trimmed by 4 bases and J by 8 bases, 9 bases remained unmatched.

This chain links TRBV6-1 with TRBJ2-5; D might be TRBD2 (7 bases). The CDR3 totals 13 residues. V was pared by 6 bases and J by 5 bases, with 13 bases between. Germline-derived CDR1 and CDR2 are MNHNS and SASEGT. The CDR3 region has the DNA TGTGCCAGCAGGCCCGCGGGGGCGGAGACCCAGTACTTC. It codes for CASRPAGAETQYF.

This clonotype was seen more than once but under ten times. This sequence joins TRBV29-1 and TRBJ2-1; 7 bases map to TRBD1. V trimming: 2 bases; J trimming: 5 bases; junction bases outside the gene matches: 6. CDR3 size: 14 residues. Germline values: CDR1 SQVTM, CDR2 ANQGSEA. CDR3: CSVERDSQNNEQFF. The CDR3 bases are TGCAGCGTTGAACGGGACAGCCAAAACAATGAGCAGTTCTTC.

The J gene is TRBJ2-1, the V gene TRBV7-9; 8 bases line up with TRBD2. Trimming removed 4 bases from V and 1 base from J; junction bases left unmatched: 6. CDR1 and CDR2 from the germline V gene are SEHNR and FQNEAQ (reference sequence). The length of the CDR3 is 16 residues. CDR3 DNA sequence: TGTGCCAGCAGCTCGGCGGGAGGTGGGTCCTACAATGAGCAGTTCTTC. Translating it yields CASSSAGGGSYNEQFF.

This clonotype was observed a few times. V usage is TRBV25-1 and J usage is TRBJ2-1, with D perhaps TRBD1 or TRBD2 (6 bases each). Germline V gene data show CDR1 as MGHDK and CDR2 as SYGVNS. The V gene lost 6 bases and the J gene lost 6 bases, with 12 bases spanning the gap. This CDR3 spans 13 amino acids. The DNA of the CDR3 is TGTGCCAGCAGCGTTGGAGGGGGCAATGAGCAGTTCTTC. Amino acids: CASSVGGGNEQFF.

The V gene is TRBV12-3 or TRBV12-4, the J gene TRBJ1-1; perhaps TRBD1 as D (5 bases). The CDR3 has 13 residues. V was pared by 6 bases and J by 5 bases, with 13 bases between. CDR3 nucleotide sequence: TGTGCCAGCAGCCCGGGACCGCCGACTGAAGCTTTCTTT. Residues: CASSPGPPTEAFF.